This TCR beta chain derives from a study of breast tumors, draining lymph nodes, adjacent tissues. Comment on this clonotype: Its antigen remains unknown. A read error may explain this, as a much larger clone is one base away.

The CDR3 has 13 amino acids. TCRdb redid the calling of the multiplex PCR reads with MiXCR, one entry per CDR3 protein. This table holds some 150,000 distinct CDR3 sequences, 20% to 25% found once. Whole-study results and caveats: Tumor and nontumor repertoires were significantly more similar in luminal-like than in basal-like breast cancer.

Breast cancer patients provided tissue from their axillary draining lymph nodes. The sample taken for sequencing was axillary lymph node tissue. This TCR derives from a female donor with breast cancer. Some clones in this sample may be carry-over from other donors' samples. The rearrangement links TRBV12-3 or TRBV12-4 to TRBJ2-1, with 7 bases lining up with TRBD2. CDR3 protein: CASRGRESNEQLF. CDR3 DNA sequence: TGTGCCAGCAGGGGGCGGGAGAGTAATGAGCAGCTCTTC.